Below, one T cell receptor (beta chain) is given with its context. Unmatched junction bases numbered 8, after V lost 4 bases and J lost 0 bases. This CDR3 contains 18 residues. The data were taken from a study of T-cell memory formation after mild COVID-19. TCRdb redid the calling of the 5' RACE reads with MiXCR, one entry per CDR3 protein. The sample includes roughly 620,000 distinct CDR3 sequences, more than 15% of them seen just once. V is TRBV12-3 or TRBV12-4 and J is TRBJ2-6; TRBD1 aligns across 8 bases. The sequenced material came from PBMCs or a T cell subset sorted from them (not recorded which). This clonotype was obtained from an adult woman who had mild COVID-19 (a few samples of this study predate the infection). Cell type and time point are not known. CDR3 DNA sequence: TGTGCCAGCAGTTCTGGCCAGGGGGCTTTCTCTGGGGCCAACGTCCTGACTTTC. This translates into CASSSGQGAFSGANVLTF.